This T cell receptor (beta chain) was profiled in a study of somatic mutations in cytotoxic T cells in rheumatoid arthritis listed by TCRdb under 2017. Background on the whole study: A FACSAria II or Sony SH800 was used to flow-sort some V beta antibody-stained T-cell populations at nearly 100% purity, and TCRB sequencing was also done on sorted V beta1+ cells. Median age was essentially the same in the patient group and the control group. For 60 to 80 rheumatoid arthritis patients and fewer than 25 healthy controls, TCRB deep sequencing was carried out. The study asked whether expanded CD8+ T-cell clones in newly diagnosed, untreated rheumatoid arthritis carry somatic mutations, and used TCRB deep sequencing to characterize clonality. What the work shows at the level of the full study, not this receptor alone: In about an eighth of the roughly 65 patients, more than 20% of CD8+ cells belonged to the largest CD8+ clone, while several identical CD8+ TCRB sequences were shared between blood and synovial fluid. CD8+ clonality increased with age in patients (Spearman r ~ 0.47) but not in healthy controls. Rheumatoid arthritis patients and age-matched healthy controls did not significantly differ in CD8+ T-cell clonality. The slight underrepresentation of TRBV07 in patients was not corrected for multiple comparisons. It was unknown which antigens the expanded CD8+ clones targeted, and their absence from virus-specific databases did not exclude viral specificity.

Looking up the germline V gene (reference sequence) yields CDR1 SEHNR and CDR2 FQNEAQ. From V the trimming removes 5 bases and from J it removes 10 bases, while the gene matches leave 14 bases of the junction unaccounted for. From its cysteine to its phenylalanine, the CDR3 spans 15 amino acids. The entry retains the CDR3 DNA only, 45 bases that are in frame from base 1. The immunoSEQ assay was applied to genomic DNA for TCRB CDR3 sequencing. The authors' pipeline ran thus. Nothing other than productive TCRB rearrangements was included in the analyses. Defining a clone by its unique TCRB CDR3 sequence, the study calculated clonality as a productive clonality index derived from Shannon entropy. The template counts of each clone relative to the total templates per sample were used to calculate repertoire overlap between two samples. A correlation with a Spearman r of 0.61 was found between V-gene usage by flow cytometry and V-gene usage by TCRB sequencing. Drawn from immuneACCESS, this table holds only the in-frame rearrangements with V and J called that TCRdb kept. Clones are partly lost; checked studies trace under half to an unresolved V gene and leave the rest unexplained. The V and J calls and clone size were taken over from that table, and D and trimming were inferred from the DNA. In this sample the table shows approximately 25,000 clones, roughly 80% of which occur a single time. Clones ranked in the top ten supply approximately 9.9% of the sample.

A note on this clone: The antigen this receptor binds is unknown. Per-base quality was not reported, and no clone a single base away is much larger than it.

The roughly 20 healthy controls were blood donors whose buffy coats were used; they had a median age of about 51 years (range roughly 20-80), and about 52% were female. Flow cytometry confirmed the purity of CD4+ and CD8+ cells that had been isolated by positive magnetic bead selection on an AutoMACS. Isolation of peripheral blood mononuclear cells was done through Ficoll-Paque PLUS density gradient separation. Nucleospin Tissue or Tissue XS kits were used to extract DNA from CD4-enriched, CD8-enriched or PBMC samples, and a Qubit 2.0 fluorometer was used for quantification. This sequence was found in a woman younger than 35 in good health. The chain is assembled from TRBV7-9 and TRBJ2-1; TRBD1 fits 7 bases in the junction. The sample consisted of CD8+ T cells sorted from blood. The sequenced DNA is TGTGCCAGCAGCCTAACGGGATCCGACAGGGAAGAGCAGTTCTTC. The translation is CASSLTGSDREEQFF.